The source of this TCR beta chain is a study of blood T cell repertoires in COVID-19. Study at large: Researchers got acute and convalescent COVID-19 samples from the United States, Italy and Spain. Nucleic acid was either cDNA or gDNA, and it came from T cells, B-cell-depleted T cells, or PBMCs.

As processed by the authors: The authors estimated nucleated cell counts from reference gene primer amplification. The assay was immunoSEQ multiplex PCR, and TCRdb's table has in-frame clones only and misses some. V and J calls and clone size come straight from that table; D and trimming were deduced from the DNA. This table has around 190,000 clones, approximately 89% appearing once. Germline CDR1 is SNHLY and CDR2 is FYNNEI. CDR3 length: 12 residues. Trimming took 6 bases from V and 2 from J, leaving 6 bases between them. The chain has TRBV2 and TRBJ2-3; D unresolved. The receptor was isolated from a woman aged 60 to 75 with acute or convalescent COVID-19. The sequencing sample was made of peripheral blood. CDR3 loop: CASSLVTDTQYF. As DNA, the CDR3 is TGTGCCAGCAGCCTTGTCACAGATACGCAGTATTTT.